This TCR beta chain was recorded in a study of CD8 T cells in ankylosing spondylitis. Overall study results and limits: There was a TCR beta motif, made of fewer than 10 highly homologous variants, that appeared characteristic of ankylosing spondylitis blood. CD8+ cells made up the disease-linked clones, which were relatively rare in peripheral blood.

This CDR3 is 15 amino acids long. Trimming shortened V by 4 bases and J by 4 bases, and 14 bases separated the two germline ends. Germline loops: CDR1 LGHDT, CDR2 YNNKEL (reference sequence). 5'-RACE, quantitative and with molecular barcodes, yielded the TCR beta libraries. TCRdb fed the 5' RACE reads into MiXCR, producing one record per CDR3 protein. The top ten hold around 6.8% of the sample, which has around 540,000 distinct CDR3 sequences, roughly an eighth seen once. Ten or more counts support this clonotype. Its specificity is not known. The origin of this receptor is a male donor with ankylosing spondylitis. The gene calls are TRBV3-1 and TRBJ2-1; either TRBD1 or TRBD2 may supply D (5 bases each). Material: blood, either unsorted or a sorted T cell fraction (not recorded which). Here the CDR3 DNA reads TGTGCCAGCAGCCCGGTTGGGGGAGCATACAATGAGCAGTTCTTC. Translating it yields CASSPVGGAYNEQFF.